The 17 T cell receptor beta chains below all came from one sample that was sequenced in a study of molecular identifiers for immune sequencing clone quantification. TCRdb re-called the PCR reads through MiXCR, storing one row per CDR3 protein. The table has about half a million distinct CDR3 sequences, roughly 26% seen once. Input material: naive CD8+ T cells from blood, with Jurkat cell RNA spiked in. Specified subset: FACS-sorted CD8+CD4-CCR7+CD45RA+ naive T cells. The receptors were gathered from a human donor in good health. Some libraries in this study had Jurkat cell RNA spiked in.

This clonotype has a count of ten or more. Written as DNA, the CDR3 is TGTGCCAGCACCAGGACAGGGGACGCAAGGAACACTGAAGCTTTCTTT. Translation: CASTRTGDARNTEAFF. V is TRBV7-9 and J is TRBJ1-1; 9 bases are a match to TRBD1. This CDR3 is 16 amino acids long. The germline CDR1 and CDR2 sequences are SEHNR and FQNEAQ (reference sequence). The trim removed 7 bases at V and 1 base at J, leaving 10 bases unmatched.

The chain recombines TRBV6-2 or TRBV6-3 with TRBJ2-3; maybe TRBD2 (5 bases). V was trimmed by 2 bases and J by 4 bases, leaving 13 bases between them. Germline CDR1 and CDR2: MNHEY and SVGEGT. The CDR3 consists of 15 residues. Here the CDR3 reads CASSYGPGSADTQYF. In DNA, the CDR3 is TGTGCCAGCAGTTACGGGCCGGGGTCCGCAGATACGCAGTATTTT.

As regards this clonotype: One end of the junction is discordant with germline, which a read error may explain. The genes are TRBV14 and TRBJ2-3; 7 nucleotides match TRBD1. This CDR3 is built from 14 residues. Germline values: CDR1 SGHDN, CDR2 FVKESK. The CDR3 region has the DNA TGTGCCTGCAGCCAAACCACGACAGGGGATACGCAGTATTTT. The encoded protein is CACSQTTTGDTQYF.

V usage is TRBV24-1 and J usage is TRBJ2-1, with 8 positions matching TRBD2. This CDR3 has 16 residues. The germline CDR1 and CDR2 sequences are KGHDR and SFDVKD. V dropped 0 bases and J dropped 9; count of bases not matched to a gene: 9. The CDR3 DNA follows: TGTGCCACCAGTGATTTGCAGAGCGGGAGTACCAGTGAGCAGTTCTTC. This gives the protein CATSDLQSGSTSEQFF.

The chain carries TRBV7-9 and TRBJ2-1; D is ambiguous. CDR3 length equals 11 residues. V was trimmed by 5 bases and J by 8 bases, leaving 7 bases between them. CDR1 and CDR2 from the germline V gene are SEHNR and FQNEAQ (reference sequence). As DNA, the CDR3 is TGTGCCAGCAGCCACCCCGATGAGCAGTTCTTC. This sequence encodes CASSHPDEQFF.

About this clonotype: With a much larger clone just one base away, this may be a read error. The final CDR3 position lacks the conserved phenylalanine or tryptophan, pointing to a likely read error. This chain links TRBV5-5 with TRBJ2-7, with TRBD2 matching over 7 bases. The length of the CDR3 is 13 residues. V was clipped by 2 bases and J by 6 bases; unmatched bases: 5. Germline loops: CDR1 SGHKS, CDR2 YYEKEE (reference sequence). The CDR3 coding sequence is TGTGCCAGCAGCTTTGGGTTAGCGGGCGAGCAGTACTAC. Its protein is CASSFGLAGEQYY.

In regard to this clonotype: At one boundary the junction diverges from the germline segment, which might be a read error. The genes are TRBV5-3 and TRBJ2-2; TRBD1 agrees at 9 bases. TRBV5-3 counts as an open reading frame of uncertain function. CDR3 length equals 17 residues. The CDR3 is CASSLGTGPVGTGELFF. The CDR3 region has the DNA TGTGCCAGCAGCTTGGGGACAGGGCCCGTCGGCACCGGGGAGCTGTTTTTT.

The J gene is TRBJ1-1, the V gene TRBV7-9, with TRBD1 matching 7 bases. Per germline, CDR1 SEHNR and CDR2 FQNEAQ (reference sequence). CDR3 size: 17 residues. J lost 1 base, V lost 5 bases, and 13 bases had no gene match. As DNA, the CDR3 is TGTGCCAGCAGCCCACCCCAGACAGGGAGGGAGAACACTGAAGCTTTCTTT. Translation gives CASSPPQTGRENTEAFF.

This clonotype has a handful of counts. The rearrangement joins TRBV2 to TRBJ1-1; the D gene is possibly TRBD1 (5 bases). The CDR3 has 15 amino acids. The V end lost 10 bases, the J end lost 3 bases, and 21 bases lay between the germline ends. Per the germline V gene, CDR1 is SNHLY and CDR2 is FYNNEI. The CDR3 loop reads CATDSSRRGDTEAFF. CDR3 in DNA: TGTGCCACGGATTCCAGTCGTCGAGGGGACACTGAAGCTTTCTTT.

Only a few counts were recorded for this clonotype. The rearrangement joins TRBV12-3 or TRBV12-4 to TRBJ2-7, with TRBD1 matching over 7 bases. The CDR3 contains 16 residues. The ends lost 5 bases at V and 0 bases at J; junction bases unmatched: 10. The CDR3: CASSPGQAKSSYEQYF. DNA for the CDR3: TGTGCCAGCAGTCCCGGACAGGCGAAAAGCTCCTACGAGCAGTACTTC.

As for this clonotype: This may be a read error, as it is one base from a much larger clone. The chain employs TRBV6-5 and TRBJ2-1; the D gene is possibly TRBD2 (6 bases). The CDR3 has 15 residues. Germline V CDR1 and CDR2: MNHEY, SVGAGI. The CDR3: CASCYSGDSGNEQFF. As DNA, the CDR3 is TGTGCCAGCTGTTACTCGGGGGACTCCGGAAATGAGCAGTTCTTC.

This clonotype was detected only a few times. V and J are TRBV19 and TRBJ2-1, with D tentatively TRBD2 (5 bases). Trimming pared 6 bases from V and 2 bases from J, leaving 11 bases between. The germline CDR1 and CDR2 sequences are LNHDA and SQIVND (reference sequence). The CDR3 has 14 residues. CDR3 loop: CASSPPGAYNEQFF. Here the CDR3 DNA reads TGTGCCAGTAGCCCCCCCGGGGCCTACAATGAGCAGTTCTTC.

This clonotype was picked up many times. V usage is TRBV11-2 and J usage is TRBJ2-1; 7 nucleotides line up with TRBD1. There are 13 residues in the CDR3. The V gene's germline CDR1 is SGHAT and CDR2 FQNNGV. V lost 0 bases and J lost 14; bases outside the gene matches: 7. Written as DNA, the CDR3 is TGTGCCAGCAGCTTAGATCCCGGGCAGGGGGAGTTCTTC. It specifies CASSLDPGQGEFF.

This clonotype was seen once. A much larger clone differs by one base, so this may be a read error. The V call is TRBV27, the J call TRBJ1-5; D might be TRBD1 (5 bases). Germline V gene lookup returns CDR1 MNHEY and CDR2 SMNVEV (reference sequence). The CDR3 has 16 amino acids. CDR3 nucleotide sequence: TGTGCCAGCAGCACGGGACGGCACTATAGCAGTCAGCCCCAGCATTTT. Its translation is CASSTGRHYSSQPQHF.

The table lists this clonotype with a few counts. The V call is TRBV4-3, the J call TRBJ2-3; a weak D match, TRBD2 (6 bases). There are 17 residues in the CDR3. The V gene's germline CDR1 is LGHNA and CDR2 YSLEER. Trimming removed 4 bases from V and 0 bases from J, with 17 bases in between. The DNA of the CDR3 is TGCGCCAGCAGCCCGGAGCCAGGGAGGCCTAGCACAGATACGCAGTATTTT. Protein: CASSPEPGRPSTDTQYF.

This clonotype was seen more than once but under ten times. J is TRBJ2-7 and V is TRBV27; 7 bases are shared with TRBD2. This CDR3 region has 14 residues. Germline V gene lookup returns CDR1 MNHEY and CDR2 SMNVEV (reference sequence). Trimming cost V 2 bases and J 4 bases; bases outside gene matches: 5. CDR3 sequence: CASSLAGALYEQYF. In nucleotides, the CDR3 is TGTGCCAGCAGTTTAGCGGGAGCTTTATACGAGCAGTACTTC.

As to this clonotype: It is likely a read error: a sequence one base away is far more abundant. The chain uses TRBV7-9 and TRBJ1-1, with D unclear. Germline CDR1 SEHNR, CDR2 FQNEAQ (reference sequence). CDR3 length equals 13 residues. CDR3 sequence: CASSLVRNTEASF. In DNA form, the CDR3 reads TGTGCCAGCAGCTTAGTCAGGAACACTGAAGCTTCCTTT.